These T cell receptor beta chains were read from a single sample in a study of siplizumab effects on memory and regulatory T cells. Produced via immunoSEQ multiplex PCR; TCRdb's table is partial and in-frame only. The sample includes 100,000 or so clones, approximately 94% of them seen just once. The sample consisted of Tregs sorted from blood. The source of these receptors is a human donor in good health. Each CDR3 is given with its conserved first and last residue. A D gene is named only where the DNA matches it firmly. Only some rows state a clone size, as once, few, many or a class for expanded clones.

CDR3 length	J gene	V gene	clone size	D gene	CDR3 DNA	CDR3 protein
15	TRBJ1-3	TRBV28	.	TRBD1	TGTGCCAGCAGTATGACAGGGAGATCTGGAAACACCATATATTTT	CASSMTGRSGNTIYF
15	TRBJ2-2	TRBV19	.	TRBD2	TGTGCCAGTAGTGCCCTAGCGGGGAACACCGGGGAGCTGTTTTTT	CASSALAGNTGELFF
14	TRBJ2-7	TRBV18	.	.	TGTGCCAGCTCACCTTTACCAGGGGCCTACGAGCAGTACTTC	CASSPLPGAYEQYF
14	TRBJ2-7	TRBV28	.	TRBD1	TGTGCCAGCAGTAAGAGCAGGACAGGGTACGAGCAGTACTTC	CASSKSRTGYEQYF
12	TRBJ1-5	TRBV15	.	.	TGTGCCACCAGCGGTTTTCTCCAGCCCCAGCATTTT	CATSGFLQPQHF
18	TRBJ2-1	TRBV9	.	TRBD1	TGTGCCAGCAGCGTAGCGGAAGGGGGCTGGGAAGACTACAATGAGCAGTTCTTC	CASSVAEGGWEDYNEQFF
12	TRBJ2-7	TRBV14	.	.	TGTGCCAGCAGCCAAGTTTACGGCGAGCAGTACTTC	CASSQVYGEQYF
15	TRBJ1-1	TRBV13	once	TRBD1	TGTGCCAGCAGCTTGCACAGGGGAGGGAACACTGAAGCTTTCTTT	CASSLHRGGNTEAFF
16	TRBJ1-3	TRBV18	.	.	TGTGCCAGCGATTCCAGCAGACCGCGCTCTGGAAACACCATATATTTT	CASDSSRPRSGNTIYF
15	TRBJ1-1	TRBV7-3	.	.	TGTGCCAGCAGCTTCGACTCTAGGGTTAACACTGAAGCTTTCTTT	CASSFDSRVNTEAFF
12	TRBJ2-7	TRBV5-5	.	.	TGTGCCAGCAGCTTTGCCGTTGGGGAGCAGTACTTC	CASSFAVGEQYF
11	TRBJ2-7	TRBV2	once	.	TGTGCCAGCAGTGGGTACCGGGAGCAGTACTTC	CASSGYREQYF
21	TRBJ2-3	TRBV5-1	.	.	TGCGCCAGCAGCTTGGCCCGGTCTCATGGGGGTCCCTCTACTAGCACAGATACGCAGTATTTT	CASSLARSHGGPSTSTDTQYF
20	TRBJ1-4	TRBV19	.	.	TGTGCCAGTAGTCCTTCCCTGGACACCGGAGTAATTGCAACTAATGAAAAACTGTTTTTT	CASSPSLDTGVIATNEKLFF
13	TRBJ2-3	TRBV14	.	.	TGTGCCAGCAGCCAGCGACCGACAGATACGCAGTATTTT	CASSQRPTDTQYF
11	TRBJ1-5	TRBV28	.	.	TGTGCCAGCAGGAGCAATCAGCCCCAGCATTTT	CASRSNQPQHF
13	TRBJ1-4	TRBV6-1	.	.	TGTGCCAGCATGCAAGGCAGATGGGAAAAACTGTTTTTT	CASMQGRWEKLFF
14	TRBJ1-3	TRBV5-6	.	.	TGTGCCAGCAGCTTGGTCAGCCCCGGAAACACCATATATTTT	CASSLVSPGNTIYF
16	TRBJ1-5	TRBV18	.	.	TGTGCCAGCTCACAGGGAACGGGCCTATCCAATCAGCCCCAGCATTTT	CASSQGTGLSNQPQHF
15	TRBJ2-5	TRBV28	.	TRBD1	TGTGCCAGCAGCAAACCGACAGGGGGCGCAGAGACCCAGTACTTC	CASSKPTGGAETQYF
14	TRBJ1-2	TRBV19	.	TRBD1	TGTGCCAGTAGCCTTACAGGGGGTCAGTATGGCTACACCTTC	CASSLTGGQYGYTF
17	TRBJ1-3	TRBV28	once	.	TGTGCCAGCAGTTTACCCGGAGGCACACTCTCTGGAAACACCATATATTTT	CASSLPGGTLSGNTIYF
15	TRBJ1-1	TRBV10-3	.	.	TGTGCCATCAGTAGTTCCGGGACCAAAAACACTGAAGCTTTCTTT	CAISSSGTKNTEAFF
18	TRBJ2-5	TRBV29-1	.	TRBD2	TGCAGCGTTGAAGAATGGAGCGGGAGAAGTACTCATCGGGAGACCCAGTACTTC	CSVEEWSGRSTHRETQYF
15	TRBJ2-1	TRBV11-3	.	TRBD2	TGTGCCAGCAGCCCGGGACTAGCAGGAGTCAATGAGCAGTTCTTC	CASSPGLAGVNEQFF
14	TRBJ2-7	TRBV19	.	.	TGTGCCAGTAGTATCTCCGGGGGAGCCTACGAGCAGTACTTC	CASSISGGAYEQYF